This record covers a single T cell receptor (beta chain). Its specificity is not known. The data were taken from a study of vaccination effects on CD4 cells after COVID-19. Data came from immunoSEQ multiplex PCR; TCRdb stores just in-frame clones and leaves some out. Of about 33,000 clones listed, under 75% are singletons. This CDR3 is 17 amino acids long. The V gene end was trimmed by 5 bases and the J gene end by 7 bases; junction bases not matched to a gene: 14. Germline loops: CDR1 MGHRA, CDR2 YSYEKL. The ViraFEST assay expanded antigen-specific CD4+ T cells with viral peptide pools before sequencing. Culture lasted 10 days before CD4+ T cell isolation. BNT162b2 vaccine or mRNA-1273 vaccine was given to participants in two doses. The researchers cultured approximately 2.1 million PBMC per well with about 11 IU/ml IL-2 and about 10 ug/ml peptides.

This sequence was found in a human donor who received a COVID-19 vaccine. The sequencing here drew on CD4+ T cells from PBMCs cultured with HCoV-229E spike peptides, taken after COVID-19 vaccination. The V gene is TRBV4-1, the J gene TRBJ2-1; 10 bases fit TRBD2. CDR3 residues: CASSDRRLAGAGNEQFF. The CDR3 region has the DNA TGCGCCAGCAGCGACCGTAGGCTAGCGGGAGCAGGAAATGAGCAGTTCTTC.